Here is one TCR beta chain with its context. Assay used: immunoSEQ multiplex PCR; TCRdb lists only in-frame clones, some missing. The table has under 150,000 clones, 65% to 90% seen once. The sample originates from a study of T cell responses to AZD1222 COVID-19 vaccine. This CDR3 spans 12 amino acids. CDR1 is ENHRY and CDR2 is SYGVKD in the germline V gene. Trimming removed 3 bases at V and 8 bases at J, with 5 bases between. The source of this sequence is an adult who received the MenACWY meningococcal vaccine as a control. This sequence joins TRBV10-3 and TRBJ1-6; D not certain. The sequencing here drew on peripheral blood, taken 28 days after the second dose of the MenACWY control vaccine. The CDR3 DNA is TGTGCCATCAGTGATTCGGATTCACCCCTCCACTTT. It encodes CAISDSDSPLHF.